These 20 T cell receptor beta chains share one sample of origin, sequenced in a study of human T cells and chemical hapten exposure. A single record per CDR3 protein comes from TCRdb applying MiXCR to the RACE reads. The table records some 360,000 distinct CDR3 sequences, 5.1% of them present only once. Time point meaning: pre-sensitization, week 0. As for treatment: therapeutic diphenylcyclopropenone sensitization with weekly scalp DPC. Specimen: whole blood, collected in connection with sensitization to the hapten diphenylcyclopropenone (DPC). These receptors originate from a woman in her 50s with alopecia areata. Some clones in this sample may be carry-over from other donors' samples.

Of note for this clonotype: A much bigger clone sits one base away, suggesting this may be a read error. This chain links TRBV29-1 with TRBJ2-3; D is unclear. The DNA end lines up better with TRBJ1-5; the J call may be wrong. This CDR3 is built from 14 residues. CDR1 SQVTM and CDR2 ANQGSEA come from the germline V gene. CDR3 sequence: CSVAPGVMADTQHF. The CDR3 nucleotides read TGCAGCGTTGCCCCTGGGGTAATGGCAGATACGCAGCATTTT.

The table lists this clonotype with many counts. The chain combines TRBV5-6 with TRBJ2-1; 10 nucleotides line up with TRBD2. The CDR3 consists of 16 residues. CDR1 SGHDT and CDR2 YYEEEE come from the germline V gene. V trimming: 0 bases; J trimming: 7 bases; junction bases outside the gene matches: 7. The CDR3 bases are TGTGCCAGCAGCTTGGCCCCTAGCGGGAGCCCTAATGAGCAGTTCTTC. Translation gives CASSLAPSGSPNEQFF.

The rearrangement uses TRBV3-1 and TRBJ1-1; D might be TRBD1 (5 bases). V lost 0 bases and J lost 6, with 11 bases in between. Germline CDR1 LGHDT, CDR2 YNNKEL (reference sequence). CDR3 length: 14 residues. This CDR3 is CASSQDRERSEAFF. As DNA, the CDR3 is TGTGCCAGCAGCCAAGACAGGGAAAGGTCTGAAGCTTTCTTT. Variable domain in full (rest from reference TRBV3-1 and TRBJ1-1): DTAVSQTPKYLVTQMGNDKSIKCEQNLGHDTMYWYKQDSKKFLKIMFSYNNKELIINETVPNRFSPKSPDKAHLNLHINSLELGDSAVYFCASSQDRERSEAFFGQGTRLTVV.

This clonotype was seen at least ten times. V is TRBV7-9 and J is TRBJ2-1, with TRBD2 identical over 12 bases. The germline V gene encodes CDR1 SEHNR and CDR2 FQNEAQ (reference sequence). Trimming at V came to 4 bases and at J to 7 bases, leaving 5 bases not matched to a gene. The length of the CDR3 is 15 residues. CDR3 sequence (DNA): TGTGCCAGCAGCTCCCCCCTAGCGGGAGGGAATGAGCAGTTCTTC. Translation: CASSSPLAGGNEQFF.

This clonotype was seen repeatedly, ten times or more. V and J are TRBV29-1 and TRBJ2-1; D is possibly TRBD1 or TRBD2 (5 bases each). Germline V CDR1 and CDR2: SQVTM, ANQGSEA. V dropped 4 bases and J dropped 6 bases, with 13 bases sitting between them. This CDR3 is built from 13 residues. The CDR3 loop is CSVGRQRGNEQFF. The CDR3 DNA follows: TGCAGCGTTGGGCGGCAGAGGGGCAATGAGCAGTTCTTC.

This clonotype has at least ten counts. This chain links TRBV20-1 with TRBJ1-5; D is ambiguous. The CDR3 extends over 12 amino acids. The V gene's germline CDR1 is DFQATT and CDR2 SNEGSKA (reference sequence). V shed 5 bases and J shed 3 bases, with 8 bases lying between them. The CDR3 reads CSAGEPNQPQHF. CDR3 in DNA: TGCAGTGCTGGGGAACCCAATCAGCCCCAGCATTTT.

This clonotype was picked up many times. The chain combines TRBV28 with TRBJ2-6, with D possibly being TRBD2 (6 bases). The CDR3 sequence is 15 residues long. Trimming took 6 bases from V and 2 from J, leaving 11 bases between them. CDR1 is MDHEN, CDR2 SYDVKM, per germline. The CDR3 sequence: CASSGGPPGANVLTF. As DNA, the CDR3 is TGTGCCAGCAGCGGGGGTCCTCCTGGGGCCAACGTCCTGACTTTC.

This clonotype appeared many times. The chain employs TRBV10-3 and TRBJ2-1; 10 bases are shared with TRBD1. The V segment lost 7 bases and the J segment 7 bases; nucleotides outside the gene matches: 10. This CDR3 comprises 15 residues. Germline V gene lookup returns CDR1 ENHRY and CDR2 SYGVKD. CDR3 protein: CAITLGQGLGNEQFF. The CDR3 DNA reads TGTGCCATCACTTTGGGACAGGGGTTGGGGAATGAGCAGTTCTTC.

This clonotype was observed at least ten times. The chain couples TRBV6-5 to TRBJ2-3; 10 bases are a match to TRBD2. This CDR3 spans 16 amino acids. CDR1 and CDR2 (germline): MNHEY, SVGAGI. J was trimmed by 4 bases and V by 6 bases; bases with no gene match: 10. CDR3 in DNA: TGTGCCAGCAGCCCTACCTTAGCGGGGGGCCCAGATACGCAGTATTTT. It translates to CASSPTLAGGPDTQYF.

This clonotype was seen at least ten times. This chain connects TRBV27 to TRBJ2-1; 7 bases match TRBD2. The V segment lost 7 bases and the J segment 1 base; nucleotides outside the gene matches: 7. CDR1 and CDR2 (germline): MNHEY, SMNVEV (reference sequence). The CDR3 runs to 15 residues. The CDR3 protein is CASKGGSESYNEQFF. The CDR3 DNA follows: TGTGCCAGCAAGGGCGGGAGCGAGTCCTACAATGAGCAGTTCTTC.

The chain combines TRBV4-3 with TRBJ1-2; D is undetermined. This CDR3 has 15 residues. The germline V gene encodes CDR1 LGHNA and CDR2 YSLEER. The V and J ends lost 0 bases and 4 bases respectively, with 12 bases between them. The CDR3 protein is CASSQEIYGGYGYTF. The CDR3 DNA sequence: TGCGCCAGCAGCCAAGAGATTTACGGAGGCTATGGCTACACCTTC.

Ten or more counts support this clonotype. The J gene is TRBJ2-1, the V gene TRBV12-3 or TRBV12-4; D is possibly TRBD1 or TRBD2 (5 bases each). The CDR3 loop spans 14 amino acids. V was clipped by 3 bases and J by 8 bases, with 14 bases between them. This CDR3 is CASSFAGAWHEQFF. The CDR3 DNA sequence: TGTGCCAGCAGTTTCGCCGGGGCCTGGCATGAGCAGTTCTTC.

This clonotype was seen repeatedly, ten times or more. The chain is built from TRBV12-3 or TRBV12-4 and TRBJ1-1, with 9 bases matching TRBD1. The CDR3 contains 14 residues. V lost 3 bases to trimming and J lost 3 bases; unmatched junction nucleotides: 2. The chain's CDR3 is CASSLDRGYTEAFF. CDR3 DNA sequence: TGTGCCAGCAGTTTGGACAGGGGTTACACTGAAGCTTTCTTT.

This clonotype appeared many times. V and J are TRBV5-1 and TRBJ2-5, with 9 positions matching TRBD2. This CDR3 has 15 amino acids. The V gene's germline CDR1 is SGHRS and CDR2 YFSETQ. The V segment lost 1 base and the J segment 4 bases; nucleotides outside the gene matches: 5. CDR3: CASSLTAGGAETQYF. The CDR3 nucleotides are TGCGCCAGCAGCTTGACGGCGGGGGGGGCAGAGACCCAGTACTTC.

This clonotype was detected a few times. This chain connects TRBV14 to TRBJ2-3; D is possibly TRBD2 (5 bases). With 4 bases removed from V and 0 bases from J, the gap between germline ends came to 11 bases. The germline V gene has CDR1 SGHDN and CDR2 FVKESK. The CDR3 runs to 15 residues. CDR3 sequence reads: CASSLDGMSTDTQYF. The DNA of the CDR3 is TGTGCCAGCAGCCTAGACGGGATGAGCACAGATACGCAGTATTTT.

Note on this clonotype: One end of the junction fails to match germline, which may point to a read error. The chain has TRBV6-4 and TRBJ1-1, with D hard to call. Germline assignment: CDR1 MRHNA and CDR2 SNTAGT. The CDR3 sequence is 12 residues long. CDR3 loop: CASRDSGTEAFF. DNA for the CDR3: TGTGCCAGCAGGGACTCTGGCACTGAAGCTTTCTTT.

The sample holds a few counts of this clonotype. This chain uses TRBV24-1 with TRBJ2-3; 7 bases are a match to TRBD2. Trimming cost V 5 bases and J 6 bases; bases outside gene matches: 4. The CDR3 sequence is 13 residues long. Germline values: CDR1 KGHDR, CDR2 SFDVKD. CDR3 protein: CATSVGRKDTQYF. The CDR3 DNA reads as TGTGCCACCAGTGTCGGGAGGAAGGATACGCAGTATTTT.

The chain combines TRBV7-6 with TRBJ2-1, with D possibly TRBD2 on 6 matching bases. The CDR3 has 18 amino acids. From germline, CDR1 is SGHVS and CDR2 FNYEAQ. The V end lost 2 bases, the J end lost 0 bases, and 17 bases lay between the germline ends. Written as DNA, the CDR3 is TGTGCCAGCAGCTTATATCCCCAAGCGGGCAGCTCCTACAATGAGCAGTTCTTC. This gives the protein CASSLYPQAGSSYNEQFF.

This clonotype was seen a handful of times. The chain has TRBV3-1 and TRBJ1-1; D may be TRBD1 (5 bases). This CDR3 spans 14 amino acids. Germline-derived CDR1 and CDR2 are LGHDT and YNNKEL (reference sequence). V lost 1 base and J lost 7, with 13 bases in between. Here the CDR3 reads CASSQVAGRGEAFF. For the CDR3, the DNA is TGTGCCAGCAGCCAAGTTGCGGGGAGGGGTGAAGCTTTCTTT.

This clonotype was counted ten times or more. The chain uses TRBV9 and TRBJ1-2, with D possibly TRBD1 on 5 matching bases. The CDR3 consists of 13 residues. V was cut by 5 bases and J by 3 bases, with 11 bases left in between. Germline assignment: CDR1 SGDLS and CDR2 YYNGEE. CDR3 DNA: TGTGCCAGCAGGGGAGGGGCATACTATGGCTACACCTTC. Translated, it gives CASRGGAYYGYTF.